This entry is about one T cell receptor (beta chain). Its antigen is unknown. From germline, CDR1 is LGHDT and CDR2 YNNKEL (reference sequence). Trimming took off 0 bases at V and 5 bases at J, with 12 bases between the two ends. This CDR3 spans 15 amino acids. The data are from a study of CD8 T cells in ankylosing spondylitis. General observations from the study: From matched ankylosing spondylitis synovial fluid, disease-linked clones were reportedly recovered at significantly enriched levels. Reactive arthritis synovial fluid and blood previously showed some of these motif variants.

Scientists made TCR beta libraries using quantitative 5'-RACE with molecular barcodes. A single record per CDR3 protein comes from TCRdb applying MiXCR to the 5' RACE reads. The repertoire holds approximately 100,000 distinct CDR3 sequences, with 24% as singletons. The J gene is TRBJ2-3, the V gene TRBV3-1; D is unresolved. Sequencing was carried out using synovial fluid, either unsorted or a sorted T cell fraction (not recorded which). This receptor was obtained from a male donor with ankylosing spondylitis. The DNA of the CDR3 is TGTGCCAGCAGCCAAGATCTGGCCAGACAAGATACGCAGTATTTT. Translation: CASSQDLARQDTQYF.